The TCR beta chain under discussion was sequenced for a study of blood T cell repertoires in COVID-19. Study at large: The United States, Italy and Spain provided the acute and convalescent COVID-19 samples.

Original processing notes: Estimated nucleated cell counts came from reference gene primer amplification. Using immunoSEQ multiplex PCR, the repertoire was profiled, and TCRdb retains in-frame clones only, with some absent. D and trimming come from the DNA, and the V and J calls and clone size come from that table. The table has over 150,000 clones, 84% seen once. This clone was recorded once. CDR1 is MNHEY and CDR2 is SMNVEV in the germline V gene (reference sequence). The trim removed 0 bases at V and 5 bases at J, leaving 14 bases unmatched. The CDR3 has 19 residues. The sequence was obtained from a human donor in a cohort sampled during active COVID-19. J is TRBJ2-1 and V is TRBV27; 9 bases agree with TRBD2. The sequenced sample was peripheral blood. The CDR3 sequence is CASSLSRSLAGGSNNEQFF. The CDR3 nucleotides are TGTGCCAGCAGTTTATCAAGAAGTCTCGCGGGAGGGTCCAACAATGAGCAGTTCTTC.